This passage covers 23 T cell receptor beta chains from one sample sequenced in a study of cytomegalovirus exposure and HLA in healthy donors (TCRdb year 2017). The method was the immunoSEQ multiplex PCR assay. For the multiplex PCR, a mixture combining 60 forward primers for TCR Vbeta segments and 13 reverse primers for TCR Jbeta segments was used. What TCRdb holds here is the immuneACCESS table cut down to in-frame rearrangements. Part of the clones is not present; checked against another copy, under half of the missing clones reflect an unresolved V gene, and the others are unexplained. Across this sample there are 310,000 or so clones, with around 90% seen only once. 2% to 3% of the sample is held by the ten biggest clonotypes. Sequencing was performed on PBMCs. Receptor source: a woman aged 18-35 years in good health and CMV-seronegative.

Regarding this clone: Additional DNA sequences in this sample encode the identical CDR3. This sequence joins TRBV18 and TRBJ2-1, with 10 nucleotides matching TRBD1. There are 14 residues in the CDR3. Looked up from germline, CDR1 is KGHSH and CDR2 is LQKENI. V trimming: 6 bases; J trimming: 8 bases; junction bases outside the gene matches: 7. In DNA, the CDR3 is TGTGCCAGCTCGCCCCGGGACAGGGGAGATGAGCAGTTCTTC. This codes for CASSPRDRGDEQFF.

This rearrangement joins TRBV2 to TRBJ2-3, with D unresolved. The CDR3 consists of 16 residues. Germline CDR1 reads SNHLY; CDR2 reads FYNNEI. Trimming left V 4 bases short and J 1 base short, with 15 bases between. The CDR3 reads CASSVGLERRTDTQYF. In DNA form, the CDR3 reads TGTGCCAGCAGTGTGGGCCTTGAAAGACGCACAGATACGCAGTATTTT.

CDR3 coding DNA: TGCGCCAGCAGCCAACTGACAGGGGACTATGGCTACACCTTC. It encodes CASSQLTGDYGYTF. This chain uses TRBV4-1 with TRBJ1-2; 8 nucleotides align to TRBD1. J gave up 3 bases and V 2 bases, and 2 bases lay outside the gene matches. The CDR3 length is 14 residues. The germline CDR1 and CDR2 sequences are MGHRA and YSYEKL.

The rearrangement links TRBV6-5 to TRBJ1-6; D is possibly TRBD1 (5 bases). The CDR3 is 16 amino acids. Germline loops: CDR1 MNHEY, CDR2 SVGAGI. V lost 2 bases and J 1 base, leaving 9 bases between the germline ends. The CDR3 loop is CASSYGGASYNSPLHF. CDR3 sequence (DNA): TGTGCCAGCAGTTACGGAGGGGCGTCCTATAATTCACCCCTCCACTTT.

V is TRBV9 and J is TRBJ2-7; unclear D gene. The CDR3 consists of 15 residues. Germline V gives CDR1 SGDLS, CDR2 YYNGEE. Trimming cost V 1 base and J 2 bases, with 13 bases left between them. DNA of the CDR3: TGTGCCAGCAGCGTACGTCCCGACAAACCCTACGAGCAGTACTTC. Amino acid sequence: CASSVRPDKPYEQYF.

V gene TRBV25-1 combines with J gene TRBJ1-3, with D maybe TRBD1 (6 bases). The CDR3 totals 16 residues. The germline V and J ends were trimmed by 4 bases and 4 bases, with 17 bases remaining between them. Per germline, CDR1 MGHDK and CDR2 SYGVNS. Written as DNA, the CDR3 is TGTGCCAGCAGTGTCAACTACCTCGACAGGGGAAACACCATATATTTT. Encoded protein: CASSVNYLDRGNTIYF.

DNA of the CDR3: TGTGCCAGCAGCTTAGTAGAGAACACTGAAGCTTTCTTT. Translation: CASSLVENTEAFF. The chain links TRBV7-9 to TRBJ1-1, with no clear D. The V and J ends lost 1 base and 1 base respectively, with 4 bases between them. Germline V gene lookup returns CDR1 SEHNR and CDR2 FQNEAQ (reference sequence). CDR3 length equals 13 residues.

CDR3 DNA: TGTGCCTGGAGTCATATACAGGGCCGGGGCACAGATACGCAGTATTTT. Translating it yields CAWSHIQGRGTDTQYF. The rearrangement uses TRBV30 and TRBJ2-3, with D possibly being TRBD1 (6 bases). Germline CDR1 and CDR2: GTSNPN and SVGIG (reference sequence). The CDR3 extends over 16 amino acids. The V and J ends lost 2 bases and 1 base respectively, with 16 bases between them.

The chain has TRBV27 and TRBJ1-2, with TRBD1 as a possible D gene (5 bases). The V and J ends lost 6 bases and 8 bases respectively, with 19 bases between them. The CDR3 has 14 residues. Germline CDR1 is MNHEY and CDR2 is SMNVEV (reference sequence). CDR3 DNA sequence: TGTGCCAGCAGCTCAGGACTGGGGGGATTGGGCTACACCTTC. It encodes CASSSGLGGLGYTF.

The chain employs TRBV27 and TRBJ2-3, with 9 bases identical to TRBD1. The CDR3 sequence is 15 residues long. J gave up 3 bases and V 0 bases, and 1 base lay outside the gene matches. Germline V gives CDR1 MNHEY, CDR2 SMNVEV (reference sequence). CDR3 DNA: TGTGCCAGCAGTTTATCCGACAGGGGGACAGATACGCAGTATTTT. Its translation: CASSLSDRGTDTQYF.

With respect to this clone: Mismatch with germline at one junction end may stem from a read error. The CDR3, as DNA: TGTTCCAGCAGCTACCCTGTCGTGGAGAATCCTTACGAGCAGTACTTC. This encodes CSSSYPVVENPYEQYF. V usage is TRBV7-9 and J usage is TRBJ2-7; D remains unclear. The V gene's germline CDR1 is SEHNR and CDR2 FQNEAQ (reference sequence). CDR3 length: 16 residues. Drawing the rest from reference TRBV7-9 and TRBJ2-7, the complete variable domain is DTGVSQNPRHKITKRGQNVTFRCDPISEHNRLYWYRQTLGQGPEFLTYFQNEAQLEKSRLLSDRFSAERPKGSFSTLEIQRTEQGDSAMYLCSSSYPVVENPYEQYFGPGTRLTVT.

The chain employs TRBV29-1 and TRBJ2-7; 9 bases line up with TRBD2. The CDR3 is made up of 15 amino acids. Germline V gene lookup returns CDR1 SQVTM and CDR2 ANQGSEA. With V trimmed by 0 bases and J by 4 bases, 7 bases remained unmatched. CDR3 DNA sequence: TGCAGCGTTGAAGAAGGGCTAGCGGGGAATTACGAGCAGTACTTC. Its translation is CSVEEGLAGNYEQYF.

This chain connects TRBV5-6 to TRBJ1-5; weak D call: TRBD1 (6 bases). The CDR3 runs to 17 residues. Germline-derived CDR1 and CDR2 are SGHDT and YYEEEE. V was trimmed by 1 base and J by 7 bases, leaving 21 bases between them. CDR3 sequence: CASSLFQGISIGQPQHF. CDR3 DNA: TGTGCCAGCAGCTTGTTCCAGGGGATATCAATAGGACAGCCCCAGCATTTT.

The V call is TRBV29-1, the J call TRBJ2-1; 10 bases match TRBD2. V gave up 3 bases and J gave up 1 base; unmatched junction bases: 6. The CDR3 is made up of 16 amino acids. In germline, CDR1 is SQVTM, CDR2 ANQGSEA. The CDR3 loop is CSVDASGGVSYNEQFF. The CDR3 DNA reads as TGCAGCGTTGACGCCAGCGGGGGGGTTTCCTACAATGAGCAGTTCTTC.

The chain combines TRBV5-1 with TRBJ2-2; D perhaps matches TRBD2 (5 bases). V was trimmed by 4 bases and J by 7 bases, leaving 26 bases between them. Germline V gives CDR1 SGHRS, CDR2 YFSETQ. The CDR3 contains 18 residues. The CDR3 spells CASSPVRGGEIEGGELFF. CDR3 DNA: TGCGCCAGCAGCCCCGTTCGAGGTGGGGAGATCGAGGGCGGGGAGCTGTTTTTT.

The rearrangement uses TRBV5-1 and TRBJ2-1; D is perhaps TRBD1 (6 bases). V lost 4 bases and J lost 9, with 11 bases in between. CDR3 length: 12 amino acids. CDR1 is SGHRS, CDR2 YFSETQ, per germline. This CDR3 reads CASSPGDTEQFF. CDR3 nucleotide sequence: TGCGCCAGCAGCCCCGGGGACACTGAGCAGTTCTTC.

The chain couples TRBV30 to TRBJ1-5, with a tentative D call TRBD1 (5 bases). This CDR3 contains 13 residues. CDR1 is GTSNPN and CDR2 is SVGIG in the germline V gene (reference sequence). The V end lost 0 bases, the J end lost 4 bases, and 7 bases lay between the germline ends. This CDR3 is CAWSVQANQPQHF. The DNA of the CDR3 is TGTGCCTGGAGTGTACAGGCAAATCAGCCCCAGCATTTT.

The V and J genes are TRBV4-1 and TRBJ1-3, with D possibly matching TRBD1 (5 bases). Trimming removed 5 bases at V and 2 bases at J, with 22 bases between. The CDR3 has 18 amino acids. Looked up from germline, CDR1 is MGHRA and CDR2 is YSYEKL. CDR3 nucleotide sequence: TGCGCCAGCAGCGCCCGAAGAAGCGGGGGAGCAGCTGGAAACACCATATATTTT. This gives the protein CASSARRSGGAAGNTIYF.

The chain joins TRBV23-1 to TRBJ2-5; D perhaps matches TRBD1 (7 bases). Matching the DNA end better, TRBJ2-7 makes the J call doubtful. TRBV23-1 is sorted into the ORF group, with uncertain function. This CDR3 is built from 15 residues. The CDR3 region has the DNA TGCGCCAGCAGCTCGGGCGGGACAGCACTCTACGAGCAGTACTTC. Translation: CASSSGGTALYEQYF.

This chain connects TRBV29-1 to TRBJ1-2, with 9 bases matching TRBD1. V shed 2 bases and J 5 bases; nucleotides not matched to a gene: 3. Germline CDR1 and CDR2: SQVTM and ANQGSEA. The CDR3 covers 13 residues. The CDR3 DNA sequence: TGCAGCGTTGAAACGGACAGGGGATATGGCTACACCTTC. Protein: CSVETDRGYGYTF.

This chain joins TRBV2 and TRBJ2-7; unclear D gene. The V end lost 8 bases, the J end lost 4 bases, and 6 bases lay between the germline ends. The germline V gene encodes CDR1 SNHLY and CDR2 FYNNEI. The CDR3 extends over 10 amino acids. The CDR3 nucleotides read TGTGCCAGCGGAGAATACGAGCAGTACTTC. Its translation is CASGEYEQYF.

In its sample, this clone was seen once. The V call is TRBV11-2, the J call TRBJ1-5, with no clear D. The germline V gene has CDR1 SGHAT and CDR2 FQNNGV. The CDR3 sequence is 15 residues long. V lost 1 base and J 3 bases, leaving 10 bases between the germline ends. The CDR3 nucleotides are TGTGCCAGCAGCTTAGGAGGGCAGCCCAATCAGCCCCAGCATTTT. It is translated as CASSLGGQPNQPQHF.

The rearrangement joins TRBV28 to TRBJ1-4; 8 nucleotides line up with TRBD1. This CDR3 region has 14 residues. The germline gives CDR1 MDHEN, CDR2 SYDVKM. J was trimmed by 8 bases and V by 6 bases; bases with no gene match: 8. CDR3 DNA: TGTGCCAGCAGACCAGGGGGCGCACGGGAAAAACTGTTTTTT. Its protein is CASRPGGAREKLFF.